This T cell receptor (beta chain) came from a study of T-cell reconstitution after alpha-beta-depleted transplantation in children. Whole-study findings and limits: One year post-transplant, T-cell counts and diversity were largely derived from T cells produced anew. Where alpha-beta T cells came from about two months after transplant was reportedly several hundred expanded graft clones.

This clonotype was counted ten times or more. Antigen specificity is unknown. The authors prepared the TCRbeta library with unique molecular identifiers. TCRdb reanalysed the PCR reads using MiXCR and keeps one entry per CDR3 protein. Of some 450,000 distinct CDR3 sequences detected, roughly two fifths appear once; the ten largest clones hold around a quarter. The sequence was collected from a girl aged 2 to 10 with aplastic anemia, due to receive a stem cell transplant. Sequenced material: PBMCs, taken before TCRalphabeta/CD19-depleted stem cell transplant.

The CDR3 DNA is TGTGCCAGCAGCTTAGTAGGGGGAGGGCCTCCCGAGCAGTACTTC. This encodes CASSLVGGGPPEQYF. The genes are TRBV7-2 and TRBJ2-7; D might be TRBD2 (7 bases). The CDR3 length is 15 residues. The germline V gene has CDR1 SGHTA and CDR2 FQGNSA. With 1 base removed from V and 6 bases from J, the gap between germline ends came to 16 bases.